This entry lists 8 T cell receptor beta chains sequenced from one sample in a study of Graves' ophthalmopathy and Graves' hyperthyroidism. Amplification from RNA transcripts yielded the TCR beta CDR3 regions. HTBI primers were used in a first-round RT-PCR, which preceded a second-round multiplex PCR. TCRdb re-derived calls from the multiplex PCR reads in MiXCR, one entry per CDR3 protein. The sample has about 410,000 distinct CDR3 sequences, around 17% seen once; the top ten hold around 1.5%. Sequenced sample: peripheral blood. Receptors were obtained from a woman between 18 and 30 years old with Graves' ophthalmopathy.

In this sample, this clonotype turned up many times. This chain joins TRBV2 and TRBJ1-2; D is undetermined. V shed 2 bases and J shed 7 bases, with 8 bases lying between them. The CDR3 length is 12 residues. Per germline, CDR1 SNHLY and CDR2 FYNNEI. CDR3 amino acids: CASSERGRGYTF. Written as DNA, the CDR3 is TGTGCCAGCAGTGAACGGGGTCGTGGCTACACCTTC. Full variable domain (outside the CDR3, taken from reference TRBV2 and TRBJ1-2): EPEVTQTPSHQVTQMGQEVILRCVPISNHLYFYWYRQILGQKVEFLVSFYNNEISEKSEIFDDQFSVERPDGSNFTLKIRSTKLEDSAMYFCASSERGRGYTFGSGTRLTVV.

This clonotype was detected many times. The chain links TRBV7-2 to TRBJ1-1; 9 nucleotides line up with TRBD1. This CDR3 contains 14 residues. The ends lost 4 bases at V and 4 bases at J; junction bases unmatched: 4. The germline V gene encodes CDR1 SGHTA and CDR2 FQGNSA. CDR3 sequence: CASSSGTGRTEAFF. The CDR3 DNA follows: TGTGCCAGCAGCTCCGGGACAGGGCGCACTGAAGCTTTCTTT.

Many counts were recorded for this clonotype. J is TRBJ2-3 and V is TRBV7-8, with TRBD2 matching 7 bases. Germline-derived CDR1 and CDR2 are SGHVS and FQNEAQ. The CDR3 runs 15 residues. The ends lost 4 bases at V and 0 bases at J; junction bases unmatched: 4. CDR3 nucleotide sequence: TGTGCCAGCAGCTCTAGCGGCAGTAGCACAGATACGCAGTATTTT. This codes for CASSSSGSSTDTQYF.

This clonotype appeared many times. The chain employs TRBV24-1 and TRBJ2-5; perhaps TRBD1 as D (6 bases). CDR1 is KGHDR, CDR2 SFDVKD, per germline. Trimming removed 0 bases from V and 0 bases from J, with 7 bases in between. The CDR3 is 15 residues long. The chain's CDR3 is CATSDLSGDQETQYF. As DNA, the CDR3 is TGTGCCACCAGTGATTTGTCAGGGGACCAAGAGACCCAGTACTTC.

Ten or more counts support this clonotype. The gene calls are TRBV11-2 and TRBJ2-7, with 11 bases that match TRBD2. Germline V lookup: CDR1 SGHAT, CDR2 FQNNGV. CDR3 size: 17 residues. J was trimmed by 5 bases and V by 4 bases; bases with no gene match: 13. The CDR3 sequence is CASSSFIQLAGDHEQYF. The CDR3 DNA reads TGTGCCAGCAGCTCCTTCATCCAACTAGCGGGAGACCACGAGCAGTACTTC.

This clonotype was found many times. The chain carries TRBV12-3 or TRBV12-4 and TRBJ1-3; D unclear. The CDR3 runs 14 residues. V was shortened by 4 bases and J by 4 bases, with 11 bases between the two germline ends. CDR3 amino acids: CASSSLRRGNTIYF. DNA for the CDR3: TGTGCCAGCAGTTCTCTTCGACGCGGAAACACCATATATTTT.

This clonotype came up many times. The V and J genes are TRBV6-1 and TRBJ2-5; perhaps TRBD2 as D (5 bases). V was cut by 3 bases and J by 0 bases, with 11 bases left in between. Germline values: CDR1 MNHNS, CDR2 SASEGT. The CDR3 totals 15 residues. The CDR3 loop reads CASSDSRGYQETQYF. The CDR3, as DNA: TGTGCCAGCAGTGATTCTCGGGGATACCAAGAGACCCAGTACTTC.

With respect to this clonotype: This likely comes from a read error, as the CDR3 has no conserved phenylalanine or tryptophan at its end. The CDR3 nucleotides are TGCGCCAGCAGCCTAACCTCGTCTAGCGGGAGGGTATACGAGCAGTACTCC. This gives the protein CASSLTSSSGRVYEQYS. The J gene is TRBJ2-7, the V gene TRBV5-1; the match to TRBD2 covers 12 bases. J lost 4 bases, V lost 4 bases, and 12 bases had no gene match. The germline V gene encodes CDR1 SGHRS and CDR2 YFSETQ. The CDR3 loop spans 17 amino acids.